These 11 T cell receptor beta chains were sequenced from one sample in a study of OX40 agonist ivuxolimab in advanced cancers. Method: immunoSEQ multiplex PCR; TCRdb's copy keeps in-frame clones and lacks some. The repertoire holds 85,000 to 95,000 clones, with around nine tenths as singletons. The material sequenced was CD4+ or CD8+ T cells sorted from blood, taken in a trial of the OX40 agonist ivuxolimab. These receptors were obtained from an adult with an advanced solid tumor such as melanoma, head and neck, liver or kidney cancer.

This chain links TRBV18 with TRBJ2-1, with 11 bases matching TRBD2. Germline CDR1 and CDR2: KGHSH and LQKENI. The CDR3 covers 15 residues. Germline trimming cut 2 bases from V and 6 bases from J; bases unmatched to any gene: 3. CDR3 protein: CASSPGTSGVNEQFF. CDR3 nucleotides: TGTGCCAGCTCACCAGGGACTAGCGGAGTCAATGAGCAGTTCTTC.

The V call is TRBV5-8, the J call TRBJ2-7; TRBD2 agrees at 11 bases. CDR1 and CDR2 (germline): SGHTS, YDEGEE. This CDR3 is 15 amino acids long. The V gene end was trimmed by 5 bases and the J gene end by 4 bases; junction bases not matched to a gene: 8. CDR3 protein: CASRDRGLADYEQYF. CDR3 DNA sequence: TGTGCCAGCAGGGACCGGGGACTAGCGGATTACGAGCAGTACTTC.

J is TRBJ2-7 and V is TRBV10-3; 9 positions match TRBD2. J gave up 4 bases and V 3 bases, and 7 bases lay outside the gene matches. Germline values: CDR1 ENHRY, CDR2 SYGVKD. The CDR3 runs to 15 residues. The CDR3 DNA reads TGTGCCATCAGTGAAAGTAGCGGGAGTGAATACGAGCAGTACTTC. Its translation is CAISESSGSEYEQYF.

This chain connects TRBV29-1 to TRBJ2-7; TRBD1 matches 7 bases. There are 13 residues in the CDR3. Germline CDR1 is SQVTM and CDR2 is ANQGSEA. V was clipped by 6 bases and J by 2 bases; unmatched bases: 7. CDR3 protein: CSVTGHTPYEQYF. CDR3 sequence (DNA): TGCAGCGTGACAGGGCATACCCCCTACGAGCAGTACTTC.

CDR3 DNA sequence: TGTGCCATCACCCAGGGGGCTGGGGTTTACGAGCAGTACTTC. Its translation: CAITQGAGVYEQYF. The chain is built from TRBV10-3 and TRBJ2-7, with 8 bases lining up with TRBD1. The V gene's germline CDR1 is ENHRY and CDR2 SYGVKD. The V gene end was trimmed by 7 bases and the J gene end by 4 bases; junction bases not matched to a gene: 9. CDR3 size: 14 residues.

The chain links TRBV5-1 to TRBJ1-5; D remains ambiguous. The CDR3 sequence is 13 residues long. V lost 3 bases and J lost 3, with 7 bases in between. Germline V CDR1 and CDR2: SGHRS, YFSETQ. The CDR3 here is CASSSGNNQPQHF. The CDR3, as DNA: TGCGCCAGCAGCTCCGGGAACAATCAGCCCCAGCATTTT. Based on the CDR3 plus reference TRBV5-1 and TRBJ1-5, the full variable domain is KAGVTQTPRYLIKTRGQQVTLSCSPISGHRSVSWYQQTPGQGLQFLFEYFSETQRNKGNFPGRFSGRQFSNSRSEMNVSTLELGDSALYLCASSSGNNQPQHFGDGTRLSIL.

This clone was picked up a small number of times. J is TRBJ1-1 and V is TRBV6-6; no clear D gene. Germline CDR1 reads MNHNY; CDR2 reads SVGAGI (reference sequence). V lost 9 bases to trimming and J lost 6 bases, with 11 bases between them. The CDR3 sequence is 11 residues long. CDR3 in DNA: TGTGCCAGTCAGGAAGACCCTGAAGCTTTCTTT. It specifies CASQEDPEAFF.

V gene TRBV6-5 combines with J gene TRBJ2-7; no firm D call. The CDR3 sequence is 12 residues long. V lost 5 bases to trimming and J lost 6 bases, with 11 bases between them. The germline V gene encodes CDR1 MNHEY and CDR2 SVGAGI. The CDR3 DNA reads TGTGCCAGCAGTCCCGGACCCGGCGAGCAGTACTTC. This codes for CASSPGPGEQYF.

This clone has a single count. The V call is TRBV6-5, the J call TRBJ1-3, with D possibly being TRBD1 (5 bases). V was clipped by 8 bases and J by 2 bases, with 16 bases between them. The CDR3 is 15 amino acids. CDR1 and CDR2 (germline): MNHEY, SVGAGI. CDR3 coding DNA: TGTGCCAGCCGCCGAACAGGAGAAGCTGGAAACACCATATATTTT. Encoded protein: CASRRTGEAGNTIYF.

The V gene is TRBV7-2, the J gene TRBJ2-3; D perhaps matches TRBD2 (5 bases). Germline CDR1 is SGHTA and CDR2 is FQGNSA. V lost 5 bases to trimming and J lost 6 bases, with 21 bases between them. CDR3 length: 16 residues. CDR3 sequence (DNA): TGTGCCAGCAGCGGGAGCGGAGCGAGCAAGACGGATACGCAGTATTTT. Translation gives CASSGSGASKTDTQYF.

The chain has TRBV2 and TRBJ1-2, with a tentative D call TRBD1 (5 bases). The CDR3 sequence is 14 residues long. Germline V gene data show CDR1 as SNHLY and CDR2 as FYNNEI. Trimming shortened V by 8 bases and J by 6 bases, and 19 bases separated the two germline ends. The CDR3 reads CASSKEIQVDGYTF. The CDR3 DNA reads TGTGCCAGCTCCAAGGAGATACAGGTAGATGGCTACACCTTC.